This entry lists 28 T cell receptor beta chains sequenced from one sample in a study of OX40 agonist ivuxolimab in advanced cancers. Here immunoSEQ multiplex PCR was the method, and the copy in TCRdb shows in-frame clones only, minus some. The table includes some 44,000 clones, approximately 86% detected once. Material: CD4+ or CD8+ T cells sorted from blood, obtained in a trial of the OX40 agonist ivuxolimab. These receptors were taken from an adult with an advanced solid tumor such as melanoma, head and neck, liver or kidney cancer.

The chain recombines TRBV30 with TRBJ2-7; 7 nucleotides align to TRBD2. The CDR3 is made up of 15 amino acids. V dropped 0 bases and J dropped 5; count of bases not matched to a gene: 10. In germline, CDR1 is GTSNPN, CDR2 SVGIG (reference sequence). CDR3 region: CAWSVGGSPPHEQYF. CDR3 coding DNA: TGTGCCTGGAGTGTAGGCGGGAGTCCTCCCCACGAGCAGTACTTC. Filled out from reference TRBV30 and TRBJ2-7, the complete variable domain reads SQTIHQWPATLVQPVGSPLSLECTVEGTSNPNLYWYRQAAGRGLQLLFYSVGIGQISSEVPQNLSASRPQDRQFILSSKKLLLSDSGFYLCAWSVGGSPPHEQYFGPGTRLTVT.

This chain connects TRBV28 to TRBJ2-4, with D perhaps matching TRBD2 (6 bases). CDR3 length: 16 residues. V was clipped by 0 bases and J by 2 bases, with 11 bases between them. Germline CDR1 reads MDHEN; CDR2 reads SYDVKM. CDR3 sequence (DNA): TGTGCCAGCAGTTTATGGGCGGGGATCTCCAAAAACATTCAGTACTTC. This sequence encodes CASSLWAGISKNIQYF. Full variable domain (remainder filled in from reference TRBV28 and TRBJ2-4): DVKVTQSSRYLVKRTGEKVFLECVQDMDHENMFWYRQDPGLGLRLIYFSYDVKMKEKGDIPEGYSVSREKKERFSLILESASTNQTSMYLCASSLWAGISKNIQYFGAGTRLSVL.

This chain uses TRBV7-9 with TRBJ2-7, with 9 bases lining up with TRBD2. Per the germline V gene, CDR1 is SEHNR and CDR2 is FQNEAQ (reference sequence). This CDR3 has 15 amino acids. With 5 bases clipped from V and 4 bases from J, the junction kept 9 bases outside the gene matches. In DNA, the CDR3 is TGTGCCAGCAGCCCGATAGCGGGAGTGGCGTACGAGCAGTACTTC. Amino acid sequence: CASSPIAGVAYEQYF.

J is TRBJ1-1 and V is TRBV5-5; D may be TRBD1 (6 bases). Trimming cost V 5 bases and J 1 base, with 9 bases left between them. This CDR3 is 13 amino acids long. CDR1 and CDR2 (germline): SGHKS, YYEKEE (reference sequence). The CDR3 coding sequence is TGTGCCAGCAGAATGGGACAGAACACTGAAGCTTTCTTT. Encoded protein: CASRMGQNTEAFF. The variable domain in full, with the rest retrieved from reference TRBV5-5 and TRBJ1-1, is DAGVTQSPTHLIKTRGQQVTLRCSPISGHKSVSWYQQVLGQGPQFIFQYYEKEERGRGNFPDRFSARQFPNYSSELNVNALLLGDSALYLCASRMGQNTEAFFGQGTRLTVV.

This clone was detected once. V is TRBV28 and J is TRBJ1-1; D perhaps matches TRBD1 (6 bases). V was trimmed by 4 bases and J by 7 bases, leaving 19 bases between them. This CDR3 has 15 residues. The germline CDR1 and CDR2 sequences are MDHEN and SYDVKM. The DNA of the CDR3 is TGTGCCAGCAGTTCCATACGACAGGTTCCCCGTGAAGCTTTCTTT. It encodes CASSSIRQVPREAFF.

The CDR3 region is CASSLGPRDRMELFF. CDR3 DNA sequence: TGTGCCAGCAGCTTAGGCCCCAGGGACCGAATGGAGCTGTTTTTT. The rearrangement links TRBV7-2 to TRBJ2-2; D might be TRBD1 or TRBD2, each matching 5 bases. This CDR3 region has 15 residues. Germline values: CDR1 SGHTA, CDR2 FQGNSA. V lost 1 base, J lost 10 bases, and 16 bases lay in between.

This clone is a singleton in its sample. The V gene is TRBV5-1, the J gene TRBJ2-5, with TRBD2 matching over 12 bases. This CDR3 contains 17 residues. Germline V gene lookup returns CDR1 SGHRS and CDR2 YFSETQ. V shed 4 bases and J 1 base; nucleotides not matched to a gene: 8. The DNA for the CDR3 is TGCGCCAGCAGCCACACTAGCGGGGGGACCTTCCAAGAGACCCAGTACTTC. Translated, it gives CASSHTSGGTFQETQYF.

Here the CDR3 DNA reads TGTGCCAGCAGCTTAGCCAGGAACACAGATACGCAGTATTTT. Its protein product is CASSLARNTDTQYF. This chain connects TRBV7-9 to TRBJ2-3; D gene uncertain. The V gene lost 0 bases and the J gene lost 2 bases, with 6 bases spanning the gap. This CDR3 is 14 amino acids long. Per germline, CDR1 SEHNR and CDR2 FQNEAQ (reference sequence). The full variable domain, rest sourced from reference TRBV7-9 and TRBJ2-3, is DTGVSQNPRHKITKRGQNVTFRCDPISEHNRLYWYRQTLGQGPEFLTYFQNEAQLEKSRLLSDRFSAERPKGSFSTLEIQRTEQGDSAMYLCASSLARNTDTQYFGPGTRLTVL.

The V call is TRBV7-2, the J call TRBJ1-2; TRBD1 agrees at 7 bases. V lost 4 bases and J lost 7; bases outside the gene matches: 6. This CDR3 has 13 residues. Germline V gene sequence: CDR1 SGHTA, CDR2 FQGNSA. The CDR3 nucleotides are TGTGCCAGCAGCTCGCAGGGGGTCCTTGGCTACACCTTC. As protein: CASSSQGVLGYTF.

The chain joins TRBV5-4 to TRBJ2-3; tentatively, D is TRBD2 (6 bases). Germline CDR1 SGHNT, CDR2 YYREEE (reference sequence). Between the trimmed V and J ends, which lost 0 bases and 5 bases, there was a span of 10 bases. The CDR3 runs to 14 residues. The CDR3 DNA sequence: TGTGCCAGCAGCTTGGGACTAGTCGGAGATACGCAGTATTTT. Protein sequence: CASSLGLVGDTQYF.

The chain employs TRBV29-1 and TRBJ2-5; TRBD1 aligns across 7 bases. The CDR3 is made up of 13 amino acids. Germline lookup yields CDR1 SQVTM and CDR2 ANQGSEA. V lost 5 bases to trimming and J lost 5 bases; unmatched junction nucleotides: 8. In nucleotides, the CDR3 is TGCAGCGTTTCAGACAGGGCCCTCGAGACCCAGTACTTC. The encoded protein is CSVSDRALETQYF.

CDR3 loop: CAWSVGGSGYTF. DNA of the CDR3: TGTGCCTGGAGTGTAGGGGGCTCTGGCTACACCTTC. The J gene is TRBJ1-2, the V gene TRBV30; 7 nucleotides agree with TRBD1. J gave up 7 bases and V 0 bases, and 2 bases lay outside the gene matches. CDR1 and CDR2 (germline): GTSNPN, SVGIG (reference sequence). The CDR3 totals 12 residues.

The chain has TRBV7-9 and TRBJ2-7; TRBD2 aligns across 9 bases. With 5 bases clipped from V and 3 bases from J, the junction kept 8 bases outside the gene matches. This CDR3 is 15 amino acids long. Germline CDR1 and CDR2: SEHNR and FQNEAQ (reference sequence). The CDR3 nucleotides read TGTGCCAGCAGCGGCGGGAGGGGAAGTCTCTACGAGCAGTACTTC. The encoded protein is CASSGGRGSLYEQYF.

This chain uses TRBV7-7 with TRBJ2-1; perhaps D is TRBD1 or TRBD2 (5 bases each). Germline values: CDR1 SSHAT, CDR2 FNYEAQ (reference sequence). This CDR3 comprises 13 residues. V was pared by 7 bases and J by 6 bases, with 13 bases between. The CDR3 DNA reads TGTGCCAGCACCTTGGCAGGGAGCAATGAGCAGTTCTTC. It encodes CASTLAGSNEQFF.

The table lists this clone with a few counts. The rearrangement joins TRBV9 to TRBJ1-1; D gene ambiguous. This CDR3 region has 16 residues. Germline CDR1 SGDLS, CDR2 YYNGEE. Trimming pared 2 bases from V and 5 bases from J, leaving 19 bases between. Written as DNA, the CDR3 is TGTGCCAGCAGCGTTGTGGACGGTCGGTGGGGTACTGAAGCTTTCTTT. Translating gives CASSVVDGRWGTEAFF. Supplemented by reference TRBV9 and TRBJ1-1, the full variable domain reads DSGVTQTPKHLITATGQRVTLRCSPRSGDLSVYWYQQSLDQGLQFLIQYYNGEERAKGNILERFSAQQFPDLHSELNLSSLELGDSALYFCASSVVDGRWGTEAFFGQGTRLTVV.

This clone came up a few times. The chain uses TRBV19 and TRBJ1-5; TRBD1 matches 7 bases. This CDR3 region has 12 residues. Germline V gene sequence: CDR1 LNHDA, CDR2 SQIVND (reference sequence). Trimming cost V 9 bases and J 2 bases; bases outside gene matches: 1. The CDR3 nucleotides read TGTGCCAGCGGACAGGGCAATCAGCCCCAGCATTTT. Translating it yields CASGQGNQPQHF.

This chain joins TRBV6-5 and TRBJ1-5; D may be TRBD1 (6 bases). Germline assignment: CDR1 MNHEY and CDR2 SVGAGI. This CDR3 contains 15 residues. V lost 5 bases and J 0 bases, leaving 11 bases between the germline ends. CDR3 coding DNA: TGTGCCAGCAGTCTACAGGGATATAGCAATCAGCCCCAGCATTTT. Translated, it gives CASSLQGYSNQPQHF.

This sequence joins TRBV19 and TRBJ2-7; D uncertain. In germline, CDR1 is LNHDA, CDR2 SQIVND (reference sequence). With 4 bases removed from V and 6 bases from J, the gap between germline ends came to 19 bases. The CDR3 loop spans 15 amino acids. The CDR3 DNA sequence: TGTGCCAGTAGTACCTCCCCCGGGCGGCATGGCGAGCAGTACTTC. The encoded protein is CASSTSPGRHGEQYF.

The V gene is TRBV5-8, the J gene TRBJ1-5, with D uncertain. The CDR3 runs to 16 residues. Per germline, CDR1 SGHTS and CDR2 YDEGEE. Trimming took 0 bases from V and 2 from J, leaving 12 bases between them. DNA for the CDR3: TGTGCCAGCAGCTTGGGAGTGTCCGGGGGCAATCAGCCCCAGCATTTT. Translation: CASSLGVSGGNQPQHF.

This clone was recorded only once. V is TRBV9 and J is TRBJ1-4; 7 bases fit TRBD1. The CDR3 sequence is 15 residues long. Germline V lookup: CDR1 SGDLS, CDR2 YYNGEE. Germline trimming cut 2 bases from V and 5 bases from J; bases unmatched to any gene: 6. The CDR3 DNA sequence: TGTGCCAGCAGCGTCCTCACAGGGGACAATGAAAAACTGTTTTTT. Translating gives CASSVLTGDNEKLFF.

The chain employs TRBV28 and TRBJ1-2; no definite D call. From germline, CDR1 is MDHEN and CDR2 SYDVKM. This CDR3 is 15 amino acids long. V lost 4 bases and J 4 bases, leaving 16 bases between the germline ends. For the CDR3, the DNA is TGTGCCAGCAGTTCCCCCTCCCGGGGAAGCTATGGCTACACCTTC. Its protein product is CASSSPSRGSYGYTF.

The chain joins TRBV6-1 to TRBJ2-3; possible D gene TRBD2, 6 bases. Germline values: CDR1 MNHNS, CDR2 SASEGT. V was clipped by 3 bases and J by 3 bases, with 13 bases between them. The CDR3 runs to 15 residues. In nucleotides, the CDR3 is TGTGCCAGCAGTGAGGTTGCGGGGAAAACAGATACGCAGTATTTT. Protein sequence: CASSEVAGKTDTQYF.

V gene TRBV5-6 combines with J gene TRBJ2-7; 11 bases map to TRBD2. Germline V CDR1 and CDR2: SGHDT, YYEEEE. Trimming at V came to 3 bases and at J to 2 bases, leaving 7 bases not matched to a gene. The CDR3 consists of 16 residues. CDR3 coding DNA: TGTGCCAGCAGCTGGGGTAGCGGGAGGGGAGCCTACGAGCAGTACTTC. It is translated as CASSWGSGRGAYEQYF.

The J gene is TRBJ1-6, the V gene TRBV4-1; no definite D call. The CDR3 is made up of 14 amino acids. Germline CDR1 MGHRA, CDR2 YSYEKL. Trimming removed 1 base at V and 8 bases at J, with 9 bases between. CDR3 residues: CASSQAVRDSPLHF. The CDR3 DNA sequence: TGCGCCAGCAGCCAAGCAGTGCGAGATTCACCCCTCCACTTT.

This chain connects TRBV19 to TRBJ1-2; 8 nucleotides agree with TRBD1. The CDR3 consists of 14 residues. Germline V gene lookup returns CDR1 LNHDA and CDR2 SQIVND (reference sequence). Germline trimming cut 1 base from V and 5 bases from J; bases unmatched to any gene: 3. As DNA, the CDR3 is TGTGCCAGTAGTATAGGGACAGGGAGGTATGGCTACACCTTC. Translation gives CASSIGTGRYGYTF.

The chain has TRBV7-3 and TRBJ1-2; D is possibly TRBD1 (6 bases). The CDR3 is 15 amino acids. V lost 2 bases, J lost 2 bases, and 12 bases lay in between. Germline V gene sequence: CDR1 SGHTA, CDR2 FQGTGA. CDR3 region: CASSLGGQANYGYTF. The CDR3 nucleotides are TGTGCCAGCAGCTTAGGGGGCCAGGCAAACTATGGCTACACCTTC.

Only one count was recorded for this clone. CDR3: CASSRRDSQGQGQYF. In nucleotides, the CDR3 is TGTGCCAGCAGTCGCCGGGACTCCCAGGGGCAGGGGCAGTATTTT. The chain employs TRBV14 and TRBJ2-3; the D gene could be TRBD1 or TRBD2 (6 bases each). CDR3 length: 15 residues. Germline V CDR1 and CDR2: SGHDN, FVKESK. V lost 6 bases and J lost 11, with 24 bases in between.

As DNA, the CDR3 is TGCGCCAGCAGTTTGGGGACAGGGGGCAATGAGCAGTTCTTC. Translation: CASSLGTGGNEQFF. This chain joins TRBV10-1 and TRBJ2-1, with 11 bases identical to TRBD1. CDR1 is WNHNN, CDR2 SYGVQD, per germline (reference sequence). The V segment lost 5 bases and the J segment 6 bases; nucleotides outside the gene matches: 3. There are 14 residues in the CDR3.